Listed here is a single TCR beta chain. No antigen is known for it. These data come from a study of blood T cells in healthy people across ages. The V gene end was trimmed by 5 bases and the J gene end by 3 bases; junction bases not matched to a gene: 6. CDR1 is SEHNR, CDR2 FQNEAQ, per germline (reference sequence). CDR3 length: 15 residues. Study results and limitations: Fewer expanded clones and more diversity marked long-lived versus aged donors. Measured against age, TCR beta diversity per million T cells decreased in a roughly linear manner. Estimated diversity that came from one million T cells was considered an underestimate.

The use of a sample-barcoded 5' primer and a J-beta primer mix characterized a second PCR of about 7 to 12 cycles. Sequencing yielded, for each sample, at least 3 million paired-end reads carrying CDR3. Each CDR3 protein gets one entry after TCRdb re-called the 5' RACE reads with MiXCR. The sample holds roughly 1.5 million distinct CDR3 sequences, about 42% seen once. The clonotype was recovered from a woman aged 18-29 years in good health. Source material: blood. V gene TRBV7-9 combines with J gene TRBJ2-7; 11 bases are a match to TRBD2. The CDR3, as DNA: TGTGCCAGCAGCGTAACTAGCGGGAGATACTACGAGCAGTACTTC. This translates into CASSVTSGRYYEQYF.